The clone carrying this TCR beta chain showed up many times. The entry originates in a study of identical twins. TCRdb itself ran the 5' RACE reads through MiXCR, one entry per CDR3 protein. The repertoire has roughly 630,000 distinct CDR3 sequences, roughly 6.6% of them found once; the top ten carry less than 2%. Germline assignment: CDR1 DFQATT and CDR2 SNEGSKA (reference sequence). This CDR3 comprises 13 residues. After removal of 2 bases from V and 5 bases from J, the junction contained 1 base not matched to a gene. The same data also went into a second study, on yellow fever vaccine responses in identical twins.

V and J are TRBV20-1 and TRBJ2-5; 11 bases match TRBD1. Sequencing used PBMCs. This clonotype originated in a woman aged 18 to 35 in good health. CDR3 sequence: CSARRDRGETQYF. The DNA for the CDR3 is TGCAGTGCTAGACGGGACAGGGGGGAGACCCAGTACTTC.